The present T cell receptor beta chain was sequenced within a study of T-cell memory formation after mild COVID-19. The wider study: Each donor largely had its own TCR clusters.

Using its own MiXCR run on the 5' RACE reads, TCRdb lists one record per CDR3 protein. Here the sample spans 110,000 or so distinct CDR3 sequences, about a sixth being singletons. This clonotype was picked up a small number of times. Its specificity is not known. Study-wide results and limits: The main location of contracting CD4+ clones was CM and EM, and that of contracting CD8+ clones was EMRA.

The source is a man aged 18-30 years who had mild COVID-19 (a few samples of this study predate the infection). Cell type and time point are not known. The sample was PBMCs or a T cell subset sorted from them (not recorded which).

The DNA of the CDR3 is TGTGCCAGCAGCAAAGTATCGGGGGCCTCCTACGAGCAGTACGTC. This encodes CASSKVSGASYEQYV. The rearrangement uses TRBV21-1 and TRBJ2-7; the table's D gene call, TRBD1, was not cross checked with the DNA. TRBV21-1 is annotated as a pseudogene. This CDR3 is 15 amino acids long.